This T cell receptor beta chain was identified in a study of shared clonotypes between healthy human individuals. This clone has more than one count but fewer than ten. Profiled with immunoSEQ multiplex PCR; TCRdb holds only in-frame clones, not every one. Of more than 850,000 clones listed, 75% to 85% are singletons. Trimming shortened V by 7 bases and J by 5 bases, and 17 bases separated the two germline ends. The V gene's germline CDR1 is SNHLY and CDR2 FYNNEI. This CDR3 is 14 amino acids long. What was sequenced was memory CD4+ T cells from PBMCs. Regarding subset: CD45RA-negative fraction. V and J are TRBV2 and TRBJ1-1; the D gene is possibly TRBD1 (6 bases). The clonotype was recovered from a man aged 18 to 29 in good health. Some clones in this sample may be carry-over from other donors' samples. CDR3 nucleotide sequence: TGTGCCAGCATCCCCCGTGGGGGGCGGACTGAAGCTTTCTTT. It codes for CASIPRGGRTEAFF.